This T cell receptor beta chain was retrieved from a study of a mutant IDH1 vaccine in newly diagnosed glioma. Study background: Treated patients showed a male proportion of around 60%, a female proportion of approximately 40%, and a mean age of approximately 40 years.

Sequenced by immunoSEQ multiplex PCR; TCRdb stores in-frame clones only, minus some. The table shows roughly 48,000 clones, with over 65% occurring only once. Study results and limitations: Seemingly, top peripheral T cell clonotype changes bore no relation to pseudoprogression.

Time point indicated: week 35, safety follow-up. Each dose of the vaccine consisted of 300 ug of mutant IDH1 20-mer peptide, with topical imiquimod. Those who donated had recent WHO grade 3 or 4 IDH1-mutant, ATRX-lost astrocytomas. Regarding this clone: Its antigen is not known.

The germline V gene has CDR1 SGHTA and CDR2 FQGNSA. The CDR3 contains 14 residues. Trimming took 5 bases from V and 1 from J, leaving 11 bases between them. This specimen consisted of PBMCs, obtained from a glioma patient whose treatment included an IDH1 peptide vaccine. The V call is TRBV7-2, the J call TRBJ1-1, with no clear D. The source is a man aged 35-49 years with glioma. The CDR3 is CASSPEDRNTEAFF. The DNA of the CDR3 is TGTGCCAGCAGCCCTGAGGATCGGAACACTGAAGCTTTCTTT.